This paragraph reports one T cell receptor (beta chain). This sample is part of a study of CD8+ T cells in alopecia areata. Study in general: Treated patients were dosed with oral tofacitinib, taking 5 to 10 mg twice daily.

CD4+ and CD8+ T cells were sorted from PBMCs. Per the germline V gene, CDR1 is SQVTM and CDR2 is ANQGSEA. The CDR3 extends over 14 amino acids. V lost 6 bases, J lost 8 bases, and 19 bases lay in between. The authors extracted RNA and reverse transcribed it into cDNA as the sequencing template. TCRdb keeps only in-frame clones here, not all; method: immunoSEQ multiplex PCR. In the table there are fewer than 250,000 clones, 50% to 65% of which are singletons. This sequence was found in a human donor with alopecia areata. The V gene is TRBV29-1, the J gene TRBJ1-4; a possible D gene is TRBD1 (6 bases). The specimen was CD4+ T cells sorted from blood, collected at week 0. The CDR3, as DNA: TGCAGCGTAAAGGGGGGCAGGGTTGACGAAAAACTGTTTTTT. It codes for CSVKGGRVDEKLFF.